Sequencing of this T cell receptor (beta chain) was carried out in a study of neoadjuvant anti-PD-1 for oral cavity cancer. Only in-frame clones appear in the TCRdb table, and some are missing; sequencing was by immunoSEQ multiplex PCR. The sample yields about 15,000 clones, under 65% seen once. Germline CDR1 is SGDLS and CDR2 is YYNGEE. Between the trimmed V and J ends, which lost 4 bases and 8 bases, there was a span of 13 bases. This CDR3 has 14 residues. These oral cavity squamous cell carcinomas were HPV-negative and locally advanced. This sequence originates from a person between 35 and 79 years old with oral cavity squamous cell carcinoma. The rearrangement uses TRBV9 and TRBJ1-6, with D perhaps TRBD1 (5 bases). Sequencing was performed on PBMCs, taken before nivolumab (anti-PD-1) treatment. The CDR3 reads CASSPGLGDSPLHF. The CDR3 DNA reads as TGTGCCAGCAGCCCCGGATTGGGGGATTCACCCCTCCACTTT.